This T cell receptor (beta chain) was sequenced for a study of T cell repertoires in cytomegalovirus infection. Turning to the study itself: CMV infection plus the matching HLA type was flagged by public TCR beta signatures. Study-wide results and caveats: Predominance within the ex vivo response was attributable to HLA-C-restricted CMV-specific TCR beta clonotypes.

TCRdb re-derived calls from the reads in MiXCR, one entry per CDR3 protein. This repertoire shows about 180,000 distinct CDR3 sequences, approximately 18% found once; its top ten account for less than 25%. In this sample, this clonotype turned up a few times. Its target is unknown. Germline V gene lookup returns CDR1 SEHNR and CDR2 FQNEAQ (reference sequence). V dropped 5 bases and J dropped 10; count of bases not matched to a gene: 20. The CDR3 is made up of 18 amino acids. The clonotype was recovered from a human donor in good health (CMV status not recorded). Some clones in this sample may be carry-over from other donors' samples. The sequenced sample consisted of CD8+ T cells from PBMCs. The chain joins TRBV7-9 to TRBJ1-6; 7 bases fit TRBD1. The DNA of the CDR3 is TGTGCCAGCAGCGAGGGGGGACAGACACGATCGGGGGGATCACCCCTCCACTTT. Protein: CASSEGGQTRSGGSPLHF.